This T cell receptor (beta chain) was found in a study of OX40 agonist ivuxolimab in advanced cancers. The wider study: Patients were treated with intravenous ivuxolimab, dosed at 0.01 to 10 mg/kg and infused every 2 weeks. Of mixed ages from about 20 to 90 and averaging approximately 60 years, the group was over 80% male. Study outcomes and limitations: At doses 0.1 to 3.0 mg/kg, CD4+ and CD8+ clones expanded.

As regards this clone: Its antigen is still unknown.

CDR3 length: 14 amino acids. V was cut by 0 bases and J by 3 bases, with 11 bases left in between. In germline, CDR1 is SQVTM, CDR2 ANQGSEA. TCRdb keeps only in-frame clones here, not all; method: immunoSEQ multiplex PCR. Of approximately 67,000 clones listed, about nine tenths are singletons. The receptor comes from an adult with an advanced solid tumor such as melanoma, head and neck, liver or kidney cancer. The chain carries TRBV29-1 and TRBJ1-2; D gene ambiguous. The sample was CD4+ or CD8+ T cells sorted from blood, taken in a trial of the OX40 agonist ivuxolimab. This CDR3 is CSVEDRPGYYGYTF. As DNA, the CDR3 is TGCAGCGTTGAAGATCGACCGGGATACTATGGCTACACCTTC.